This entry is about one TCR beta chain. The CDR3 has 15 amino acids. Germline V CDR1 and CDR2: SGHVS, FNYEAQ. V shed 2 bases and J 8 bases; nucleotides not matched to a gene: 8. These data are taken from a study of blood T cell repertoires in COVID-19. Study in general: Acute and convalescent COVID-19 specimens originated in the United States, Italy and Spain.

Per the authors' pipeline: Estimates of nucleated cell counts were drawn from the amplification of reference gene primers. Sequencing used immunoSEQ multiplex PCR; TCRdb keeps in-frame clones, though not all of them. The D gene and trimming were derived from the DNA, and the V and J assignments and clone size from that table. The data show 100,000 to 150,000 clones, roughly three quarters seen once. The source is a man aged 40-49 years with active or convalescent COVID-19. Sequencing was carried out using peripheral blood. The chain carries TRBV7-6 and TRBJ2-1; TRBD2 matches 8 bases. The CDR3 coding sequence is TGTGCCAGCAGCTTACAAGCGGGAGCAGGCGATGAGCAGTTCTTC. Residues: CASSLQAGAGDEQFF.